This TCR beta chain was recovered during a study of molecular identifiers for immune sequencing clone quantification. Whole-study results and caveats: Highly expanded clone sizes could end up underestimated if a barcode were shared by identical TCR molecules.

Libraries of naive CD8 cells were prepared from around 20,000 to 1,000,000 sorted cells using 10%, 30% or 50% RNA. In this sample, this clonotype turned up many times. Its target is not known. TCRdb used MiXCR to reprocess the PCR reads, holding one entry per CDR3 protein. The sample holds hundreds of thousands of distinct CDR3 sequences, about a quarter seen once. The CDR3 is 17 residues long. V was cut by 6 bases and J by 3 bases, with 22 bases left in between. The clonotype comes from a human donor in good health. Some libraries in this study had Jurkat cell RNA spiked in. Material: naive CD8+ T cells from blood, with Jurkat cell RNA spiked in. Documented subset: FACS-sorted CD8+CD4-CCR7+CD45RA+ naive T cells. This chain links TRBV12-3 or TRBV12-4 with TRBJ2-3; weak D call: TRBD2 (6 bases). Here the CDR3 reads CASSQPGLGISTDTQYF. The CDR3, as DNA: TGTGCCAGCAGCCAACCGGGACTCGGCATATCAACAGATACGCAGTATTTT.